The T cell receptor (beta chain) described here comes from a study of T-cell memory formation after mild COVID-19. Across the study: Each donor largely had its own TCR clusters. General observations from the study: Largely, contracting CD4+ clones fell within CM and EM, and contracting CD8+ clones within EMRA. Day 15 to 85 contracting clones showed balanced CD4/CD8; later expanders leaned CD4+.

cDNA libraries for TCR alpha and TCR beta, carrying sample barcodes and UMIs, came from 5'RACE with constant-segment primers. TCRdb analysed the 5' RACE reads with MiXCR anew, one entry per CDR3 protein. The profile shows more than 300,000 distinct CDR3 sequences, roughly 15% of them singletons. The CDR3 length is 16 residues. Germline V gene sequence: CDR1 MRHNA, CDR2 SNTAGT. The V and J ends lost 8 bases and 0 bases, in that order; junction bases with no gene match: 11. Concerning this clonotype: Its antigen is as yet unknown.

Source material: PBMCs or a T cell subset sorted from them (not recorded which). The rearrangement links TRBV6-4 to TRBJ2-3; 7 nucleotides agree with TRBD2. This sequence originates from a man between 18 and 29 years old who had mild COVID-19 (a few samples of this study predate the infection). Cell type and time point are not known. The CDR3 coding sequence is TGTGCCAGCTCCGACGGGCGGGGGTCAAGCACAGATACGCAGTATTTT. Protein: CASSDGRGSSTDTQYF.